Below, one TCR beta chain is given with its context. The data stem from a study of shared clonotypes between healthy human individuals. Germline CDR1 reads MDHEN; CDR2 reads SYDVKM. V lost 5 bases and J lost 4, with 17 bases in between. CDR3 length: 15 residues. The assay was immunoSEQ multiplex PCR, and TCRdb's table has in-frame clones only and misses some. This table has 2,500,000 or so clones, approximately 94% appearing once. The specimen was naive CD4+ T cells from PBMCs. Subset meaning: CD45RA+ positively selected. The clonotype originates from a man aged 18 to 29 in good health. Some clones in this sample may be carry-over from other donors' samples. The chain employs TRBV28 and TRBJ1-1, with a weak D call TRBD1 (6 bases). In DNA, the CDR3 is TGTGCCAGCAGTGTTCCAGGGGTTAGTGGCACTGAAGCTTTCTTT. Amino acids: CASSVPGVSGTEAFF.